This paragraph reports one TCR beta chain. This sample was taken from a study of blood T cell repertoires in COVID-19. Sequenced by immunoSEQ multiplex PCR; TCRdb stores in-frame clones only, minus some. The data show hundreds of thousands of clones, with less than 90% seen just once and about 8% held by the top ten. V shed 4 bases, J shed 6 bases, and the junction held 8 bases outside the gene matches. The germline V gene has CDR1 SGHDT and CDR2 YYEEEE. The CDR3 is made up of 14 amino acids. The specimen sequenced was peripheral blood. The sequence came from a woman aged 45-65 years with COVID-19, enrolled during active disease. The chain carries TRBV5-6 and TRBJ2-7, with TRBD1 matching 9 bases. The chain's CDR3 is CASSPDRGQGEQYF. As DNA, the CDR3 is TGTGCCAGCAGCCCGGACAGGGGACAGGGCGAGCAGTACTTC.